This T cell receptor (beta chain) was found in a study of ipilimumab plus nivolumab after autologous stem cell transplantation. In the study overall: Typical patient got 5 ipilimumab doses and roughly eight nivolumab doses (median).

The length of the CDR3 is 14 residues. Germline V lookup: CDR1 SGHVS, CDR2 FQNEAQ. The ends were cut back, 0 bases at V and 2 bases at J, with 5 bases in the middle. Assay used: immunoSEQ multiplex PCR; TCRdb lists only in-frame clones, some missing. Among about 16,000 clones listed, approximately 75% were seen once. Patients got ipilimumab 1 mg/kg beginning 14 to 28 days post-transplant. Dosing: nivolumab 3 mg/kg IV, weeks 1, 4, 7, 10, then every two weeks to week 26. The sequence was collected from a male donor with diffuse large B-cell lymphoma. Sample: PBMCs, taken in a trial of ipilimumab plus nivolumab as post-transplant consolidation. V is TRBV7-8 and J is TRBJ1-5; D might be TRBD1 (5 bases). The CDR3 loop reads CASSLAGGNQPQHF. In DNA, the CDR3 is TGTGCCAGCAGCTTAGCGGGGGGCAATCAGCCCCAGCATTTT. The variable domain in full, with the rest retrieved from reference TRBV7-8 and TRBJ1-5, is GAGVSQSPRYKVAKRGQDVALRCDPISGHVSLFWYQQALGQGPEFLTYFQNEAQLDKSGLPSDRFFAERPEGSVSTLKIQRTQQEDSAVYLCASSLAGGNQPQHFGDGTRLSIL.